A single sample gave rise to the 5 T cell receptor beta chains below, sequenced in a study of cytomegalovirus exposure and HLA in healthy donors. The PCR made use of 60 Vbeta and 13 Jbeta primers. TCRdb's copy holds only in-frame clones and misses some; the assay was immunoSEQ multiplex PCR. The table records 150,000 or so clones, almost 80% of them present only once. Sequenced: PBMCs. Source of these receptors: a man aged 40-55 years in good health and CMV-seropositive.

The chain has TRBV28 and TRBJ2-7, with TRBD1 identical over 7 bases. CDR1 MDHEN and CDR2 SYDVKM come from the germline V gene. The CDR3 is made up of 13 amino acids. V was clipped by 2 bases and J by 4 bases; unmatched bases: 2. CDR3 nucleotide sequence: TGTGCCAGCAGTTTAGGCAGGGGGTACGAGCAGTACTTC. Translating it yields CASSLGRGYEQYF.

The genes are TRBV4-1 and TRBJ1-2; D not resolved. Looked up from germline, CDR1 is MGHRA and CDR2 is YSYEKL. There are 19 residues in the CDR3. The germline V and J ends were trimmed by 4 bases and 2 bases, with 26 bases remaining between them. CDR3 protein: CASSLLLTVVRLENYGYTF. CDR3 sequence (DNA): TGCGCCAGCAGCCTACTCTTGACCGTCGTCAGACTCGAAAACTATGGCTACACCTTC.

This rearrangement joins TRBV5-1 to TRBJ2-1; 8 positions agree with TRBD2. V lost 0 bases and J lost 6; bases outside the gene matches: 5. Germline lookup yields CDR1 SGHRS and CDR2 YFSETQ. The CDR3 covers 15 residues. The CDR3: CASSLDSGITNEQFF. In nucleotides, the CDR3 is TGCGCCAGCAGCTTGGATAGCGGGATAACCAATGAGCAGTTCTTC.

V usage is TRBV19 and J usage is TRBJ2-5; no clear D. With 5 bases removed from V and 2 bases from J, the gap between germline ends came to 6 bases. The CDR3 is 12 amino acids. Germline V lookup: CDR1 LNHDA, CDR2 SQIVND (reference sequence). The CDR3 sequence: CASSPSQETQYF. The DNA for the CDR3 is TGTGCCAGTAGTCCGTCGCAAGAGACCCAGTACTTC.

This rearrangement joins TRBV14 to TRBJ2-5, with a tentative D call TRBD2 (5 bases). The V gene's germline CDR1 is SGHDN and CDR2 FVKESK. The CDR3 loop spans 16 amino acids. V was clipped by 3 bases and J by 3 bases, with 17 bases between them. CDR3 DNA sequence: TGTGCCAGCAGCCAGTTGACGCGACCACTAGAAGAGACCCAGTACTTC. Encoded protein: CASSQLTRPLEETQYF.